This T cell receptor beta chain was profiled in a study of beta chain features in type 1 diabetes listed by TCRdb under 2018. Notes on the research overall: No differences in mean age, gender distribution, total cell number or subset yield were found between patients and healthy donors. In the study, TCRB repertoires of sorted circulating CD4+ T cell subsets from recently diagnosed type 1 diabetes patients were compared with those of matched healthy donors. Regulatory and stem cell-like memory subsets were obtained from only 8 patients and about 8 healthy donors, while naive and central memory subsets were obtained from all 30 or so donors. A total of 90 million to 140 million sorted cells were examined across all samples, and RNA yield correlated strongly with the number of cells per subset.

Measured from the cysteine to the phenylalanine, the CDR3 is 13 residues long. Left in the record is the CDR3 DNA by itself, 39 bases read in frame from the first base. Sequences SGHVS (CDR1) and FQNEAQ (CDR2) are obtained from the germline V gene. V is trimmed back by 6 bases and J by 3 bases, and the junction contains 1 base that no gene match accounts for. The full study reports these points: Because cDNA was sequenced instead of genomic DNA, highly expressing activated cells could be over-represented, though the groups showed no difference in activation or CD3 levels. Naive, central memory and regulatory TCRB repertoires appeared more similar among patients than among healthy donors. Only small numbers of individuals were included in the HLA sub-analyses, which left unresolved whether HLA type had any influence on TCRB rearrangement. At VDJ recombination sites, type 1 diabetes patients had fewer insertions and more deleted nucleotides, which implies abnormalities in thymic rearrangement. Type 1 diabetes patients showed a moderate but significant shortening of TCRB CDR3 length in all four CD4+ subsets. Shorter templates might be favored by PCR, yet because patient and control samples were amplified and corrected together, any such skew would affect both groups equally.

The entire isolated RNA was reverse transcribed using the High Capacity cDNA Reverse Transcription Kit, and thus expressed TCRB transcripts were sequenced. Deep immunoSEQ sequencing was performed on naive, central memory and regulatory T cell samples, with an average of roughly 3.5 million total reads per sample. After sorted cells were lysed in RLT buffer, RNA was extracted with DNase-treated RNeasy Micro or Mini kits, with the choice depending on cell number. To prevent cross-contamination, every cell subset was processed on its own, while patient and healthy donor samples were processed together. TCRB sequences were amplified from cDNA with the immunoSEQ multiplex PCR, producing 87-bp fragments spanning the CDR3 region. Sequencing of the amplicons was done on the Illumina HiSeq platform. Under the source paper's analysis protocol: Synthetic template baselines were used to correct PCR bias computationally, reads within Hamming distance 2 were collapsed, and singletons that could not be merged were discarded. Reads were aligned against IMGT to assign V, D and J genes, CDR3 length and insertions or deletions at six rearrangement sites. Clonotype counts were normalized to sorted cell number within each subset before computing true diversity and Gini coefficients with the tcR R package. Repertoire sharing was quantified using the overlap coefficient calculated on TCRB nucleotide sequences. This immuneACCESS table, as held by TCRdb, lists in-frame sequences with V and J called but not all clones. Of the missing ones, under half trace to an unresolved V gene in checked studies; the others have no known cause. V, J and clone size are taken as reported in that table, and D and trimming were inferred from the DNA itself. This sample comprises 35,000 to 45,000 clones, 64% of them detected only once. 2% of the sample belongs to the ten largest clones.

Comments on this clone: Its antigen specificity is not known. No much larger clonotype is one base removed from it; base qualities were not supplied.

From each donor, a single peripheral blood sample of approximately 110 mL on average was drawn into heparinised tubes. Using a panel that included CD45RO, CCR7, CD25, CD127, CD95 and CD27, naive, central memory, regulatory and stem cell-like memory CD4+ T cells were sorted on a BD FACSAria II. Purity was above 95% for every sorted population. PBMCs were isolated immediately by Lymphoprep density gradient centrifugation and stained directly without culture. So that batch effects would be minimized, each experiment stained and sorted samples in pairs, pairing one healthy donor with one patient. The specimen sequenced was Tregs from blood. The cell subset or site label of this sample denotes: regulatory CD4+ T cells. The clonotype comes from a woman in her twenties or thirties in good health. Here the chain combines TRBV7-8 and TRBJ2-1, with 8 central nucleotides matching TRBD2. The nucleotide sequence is TGTGCCAGCAGAAGCGGGAGCTACAATGAGCAGTTCTTC. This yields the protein CASRSGSYNEQFF.